Below are 27 T cell receptor beta chains sequenced from a single sample in a study of identical twins. One entry per CDR3 protein results from TCRdb running MiXCR on the 5' RACE reads. The sample records hundreds of thousands of distinct CDR3 sequences, about 12% being singletons. This same sample was also part of a study on yellow fever vaccine responses in identical twins.

Material: PBMCs. The receptors were sampled from a woman aged 18-29 years in good health.

The chain uses TRBV3-1 and TRBJ1-5, with D perhaps matching TRBD1 (5 bases). Trimming shortened V by 2 bases and J by 2 bases, and 10 bases separated the two germline ends. Germline CDR1 LGHDT, CDR2 YNNKEL (reference sequence). The CDR3 is 15 amino acids. CDR3 in DNA: TGTGCCAGCAGCCAAAGTTGGGGGGGCAATCAGCCCCAGCATTTT. It yields the protein CASSQSWGGNQPQHF.

The V call is TRBV29-1, the J call TRBJ2-1, with TRBD1 identical over 9 bases. CDR1 and CDR2 from the germline V gene are SQVTM and ANQGSEA. The CDR3 length is 16 residues. The V and J ends lost 7 bases and 1 base, in that order; junction bases with no gene match: 11. The DNA of the CDR3 is TGCAGCGCCTACCCATCGACAGGGGGTTCCTACAATGAGCAGTTCTTC. Its protein is CSAYPSTGGSYNEQFF.

The J gene is TRBJ2-3, the V gene TRBV15; D remains ambiguous. CDR1 is LNHNV and CDR2 is YYDKDF in the germline V gene (reference sequence). V lost 6 bases, J lost 10 bases, and 11 bases lay in between. The CDR3 runs to 11 residues. CDR3 region: CATSTSEAQYF. Here the CDR3 DNA reads TGTGCCACCAGTACCAGTGAGGCGCAGTATTTT.

The V gene is TRBV11-3, the J gene TRBJ2-1; TRBD2 aligns across 12 bases. The CDR3 has 16 residues. The germline gives CDR1 SGHNT, CDR2 YENEEA. With V trimmed by 1 base and J by 9 bases, 7 bases remained unmatched. The CDR3 spells CASSLARLAGVTEQFF. The CDR3, as DNA: TGTGCCAGCAGCTTAGCAAGACTAGCGGGAGTGACTGAGCAGTTCTTC.

The sample holds many counts of this clonotype. The V call is TRBV11-2, the J call TRBJ2-3, with 12 positions matching TRBD2. CDR3 size: 17 residues. Germline lookup yields CDR1 SGHAT and CDR2 FQNNGV. J was trimmed by 6 bases and V by 0 bases; bases with no gene match: 7. This CDR3 reads CASSLERLAGAKDTQYF. CDR3 sequence (DNA): TGTGCCAGCAGCTTAGAGAGACTAGCGGGAGCCAAGGATACGCAGTATTTT.

This clonotype was counted at least ten times. This chain joins TRBV11-2 and TRBJ2-5; 8 positions match TRBD1. From germline, CDR1 is SGHAT and CDR2 FQNNGV. Germline trimming cut 0 bases from V and 2 bases from J; bases unmatched to any gene: 17. The CDR3 is made up of 20 amino acids. The CDR3 nucleotides read TGTGCCAGCAGCTTAGATAGGTTCGTCGTGGATAACAGGGGGCAAGAGACCCAGTACTTC. This codes for CASSLDRFVVDNRGQETQYF.

The chain joins TRBV4-2 to TRBJ2-2; 14 bases fit TRBD2. The CDR3 length is 16 residues. From germline, CDR1 is LGHNA and CDR2 YNFKEQ. J was trimmed by 6 bases and V by 5 bases; bases with no gene match: 5. CDR3 region: CASSKETSGGAGELFF. For the CDR3, the DNA is TGTGCCAGCAGCAAGGAGACTAGCGGGGGGGCCGGGGAGCTGTTTTTT.

The chain joins TRBV6-1 to TRBJ1-5; 8 nucleotides line up with TRBD1. V was clipped by 5 bases and J by 1 base; unmatched bases: 10. This CDR3 has 17 residues. From germline, CDR1 is MNHNS and CDR2 SASEGT. The chain's CDR3 is CASSPVPRGQSNQPQHF. In nucleotides, the CDR3 is TGTGCCAGCAGTCCCGTCCCCAGGGGGCAGAGCAATCAGCCCCAGCATTTT.

A word on this clonotype: Relative to the germline gene, one junction end is altered; a read error may explain this. The chain combines TRBV20-1 with TRBJ2-3; TRBD2 agrees at 11 bases. The CDR3 runs 16 residues. Germline V gene sequence: CDR1 DFQATT, CDR2 SNEGSKA (reference sequence). The CDR3 loop reads CCATLLAGGQTDTQYF. The CDR3 DNA is TGCTGTGCTACCCTCCTAGCGGGAGGCCAAACAGATACGCAGTATTTT.

This clonotype was counted many times. The gene calls are TRBV6-2 or TRBV6-3 and TRBJ2-2, with a possible D match to TRBD1 (6 bases). The germline V gene has CDR1 MNHEY and CDR2 SVGEGT. The CDR3 runs to 16 residues. Trimming took 4 bases from V and 5 from J, leaving 17 bases between them. CDR3 sequence reads: CASSWGLVIFTGELFF. CDR3 in DNA: TGTGCCAGCAGTTGGGGGCTAGTCATCTTTACCGGGGAGCTGTTTTTT.

Only a few counts were recorded for this clonotype. V is TRBV20-1 and J is TRBJ2-1; 12 nucleotides agree with TRBD2. The CDR3 spans 16 residues. V dropped 3 bases and J dropped 9; count of bases not matched to a gene: 12. Germline values: CDR1 DFQATT, CDR2 SNEGSKA (reference sequence). This chain's CDR3 is CSARDRLAGDNIEQFF. As DNA, the CDR3 is TGCAGTGCTAGGGATCGACTAGCGGGAGATAATATTGAGCAGTTCTTC.

This clonotype came up many times. This rearrangement joins TRBV6-1 to TRBJ1-2; D perhaps matches TRBD1 (5 bases). This CDR3 spans 13 amino acids. Germline-derived CDR1 and CDR2 are MNHNS and SASEGT. The V end was cut by 6 bases, the J end by 1 base, with 9 bases between. The CDR3 protein is CASRTGGNYGYTF. The CDR3, as DNA: TGTGCCAGCAGGACCGGGGGTAACTATGGCTACACCTTC.

The rearrangement links TRBV2 to TRBJ2-1; the match to TRBD1 covers 7 bases. V trimming: 3 bases; J trimming: 14 bases; junction bases outside the gene matches: 10. Germline values: CDR1 SNHLY, CDR2 FYNNEI. The CDR3 loop spans 13 amino acids. CDR3 DNA: TGTGCCAGCAGTGAGAATACAGGGGTAGGGGAGTTCTTC. Translation: CASSENTGVGEFF.

This clonotype was observed many times. The V gene is TRBV12-3 or TRBV12-4, the J gene TRBJ1-1, with unresolved D. This CDR3 comprises 14 residues. Trimming shortened V by 7 bases and J by 0 bases, and 12 bases separated the two germline ends. This CDR3 reads CASTLGSLNTEAFF. The DNA of the CDR3 is TGTGCCAGCACCCTAGGGAGCTTGAACACTGAAGCTTTCTTT.

This clonotype came up a few times. The rearrangement links TRBV6-1 to TRBJ2-1; a possible D gene is TRBD2 (5 bases). V dropped 7 bases and J dropped 8 bases, with 15 bases sitting between them. Germline CDR1 reads MNHNS; CDR2 reads SASEGT. This CDR3 spans 13 amino acids. This chain's CDR3 is CASTQLGSYEQFF. CDR3 DNA: TGTGCCAGCACGCAACTAGGTAGTTATGAGCAGTTCTTC.

This clonotype was counted a few times. The gene calls are TRBV4-2 and TRBJ2-1, with D maybe TRBD1 (5 bases). The CDR3 extends over 16 amino acids. The germline V gene has CDR1 LGHNA and CDR2 YNFKEQ. Trimming pared 0 bases from V and 0 bases from J, leaving 9 bases between. The DNA for the CDR3 is TGTGCCAGCAGCCAAGATAGAGACAGCTCCTACAATGAGCAGTTCTTC. Residues: CASSQDRDSSYNEQFF.

This clonotype has only a few counts. This chain joins TRBV6-5 and TRBJ2-7; TRBD1 is a possible D gene (5 bases). Germline CDR1 is MNHEY and CDR2 is SVGAGI. CDR3 length: 16 amino acids. V was cut by 2 bases and J by 2 bases, with 16 bases left in between. This chain's CDR3 is CASSYPGFGQPYEQYV. The CDR3 bases are TGTGCCAGCAGTTACCCCGGGTTTGGACAACCCTACGAGCAGTACGTC.

This clonotype has more than one count but fewer than ten. The rearrangement uses TRBV12-3 or TRBV12-4 and TRBJ2-7, with D tentatively TRBD1 (5 bases). CDR3 length: 13 residues. The V and J ends lost 6 bases and 6 bases respectively, with 15 bases between them. In DNA, the CDR3 is TGTGCCAGCAGCCAGGGTCTGGGTTTCGAGCAGTACGTC. Protein: CASSQGLGFEQYV.

The V and J genes are TRBV7-2 and TRBJ2-5; 13 nucleotides line up with TRBD2. Losses at the gene ends were 5 bases for V and 4 bases for J; bases not matched to a gene: 10. The CDR3 runs 17 residues. Germline assignment: CDR1 SGHTA and CDR2 FQGNSA. CDR3 loop: CASSPRLAGGRLETQYF. For the CDR3, the DNA is TGTGCCAGCAGCCCACGACTAGCGGGGGGCCGGTTAGAGACCCAGTACTTC. The variable domain in full, with the rest retrieved from reference TRBV7-2 and TRBJ2-5, is GAGVSQSPSNKVTEKGKDVELRCDPISGHTALYWYRQSLGQGLEFLIYFQGNSAPDKSGLPSDRFSAERTGGSVSTLTIQRTQQEDSAVYLCASSPRLAGGRLETQYFGPGTRLLVL.

This clonotype was recorded many times. This chain connects TRBV6-2 or TRBV6-3 to TRBJ2-1; D possibly corresponds to TRBD2 (6 bases). The CDR3 contains 15 residues. Trimming took 2 bases from V and 6 from J, leaving 14 bases between them. The germline gives CDR1 MNHEY, CDR2 SVGEGT. The CDR3 DNA is TGTGCCAGCAGTTACCGTACTAGCATACTCAATGAGCAGTTCTTC. Protein product: CASSYRTSILNEQFF.

Only a few counts were recorded for this clonotype. The CDR3 bases are TGTGCCAGCAGTCTCGGACAGCTCCAGTTTTTT. The encoded protein is CASSLGQLQFF. This chain connects TRBV12-3 or TRBV12-4 to TRBJ1-4; possible D gene TRBD1, 6 bases. The length of the CDR3 is 11 residues. V was clipped by 5 bases and J by 16 bases, with 14 bases between them.

The gene calls are TRBV27 and TRBJ2-2; 9 nucleotides agree with TRBD1. The CDR3 has 16 residues. Germline CDR1 and CDR2: MNHEY and SMNVEV (reference sequence). V lost 0 bases and J lost 5; bases outside the gene matches: 4. The CDR3 sequence: CASSLSRQGGTGELFF. The CDR3, as DNA: TGTGCCAGCAGTTTATCGAGACAGGGGGGAACCGGGGAGCTGTTTTTT.

The chain joins TRBV20-1 to TRBJ2-1; 12 bases are a match to TRBD2. The length of the CDR3 is 16 residues. Germline CDR1 reads DFQATT; CDR2 reads SNEGSKA (reference sequence). The J segment lost 4 bases and the V segment lost 6 bases, leaving 10 bases of the junction unmatched. CDR3 region: CSAIRSTSGGYNEQFF. For the CDR3, the DNA is TGCAGTGCCATCCGGTCGACTAGCGGGGGTTACAATGAGCAGTTCTTC.

The V gene is TRBV19, the J gene TRBJ2-4; 7 bases map to TRBD2. The CDR3 is 17 residues long. Germline V CDR1 and CDR2: LNHDA, SQIVND (reference sequence). J gave up 2 bases and V 1 base, and 8 bases lay outside the gene matches. The CDR3 DNA sequence: TGTGCCAGTAGTATAGTTCCCAGCGGGAATCCCAAAAACATTCAGTACTTC. Encoded protein: CASSIVPSGNPKNIQYF.

The chain has TRBV4-1 and TRBJ2-5, with 13 bases lining up with TRBD2. Unmatched junction bases numbered 9, after V lost 3 bases and J lost 2 bases. The CDR3 covers 18 residues. Germline loops: CDR1 MGHRA, CDR2 YSYEKL. This CDR3 is CASSQQTSGGPAQETQYF. The DNA of the CDR3 is TGCGCCAGCAGCCAGCAGACTAGCGGGGGGCCCGCTCAAGAGACCCAGTACTTC.

In its sample, this clonotype was seen a few times. J is TRBJ2-3 and V is TRBV10-1; 7 bases are a match to TRBD1. Germline trimming cut 8 bases from V and 3 bases from J; bases unmatched to any gene: 5. This CDR3 spans 13 amino acids. Germline CDR1 is WNHNN and CDR2 is SYGVQD (reference sequence). The CDR3 sequence: CASQDRETDTQYF. The CDR3 DNA follows: TGCGCCAGCCAAGACAGGGAGACAGATACGCAGTATTTT.

V gene TRBV7-6 combines with J gene TRBJ2-3; D possibly uses TRBD1 or TRBD2 (6 bases each). The V end was cut by 2 bases, the J end by 1 base, with 19 bases between. Germline loops: CDR1 SGHVS, CDR2 FNYEAQ. This CDR3 is 18 amino acids long. The CDR3 bases are TGTGCCAGCAGCTTATCTTTAGGAGGGGGAATGGGCACAGATACGCAGTATTTT. This encodes CASSLSLGGGMGTDTQYF.